This is a list of T cell receptor beta chains from one sample in a study of neurological immune-mediated disorders. TCRdb recomputed calls from the 5' RACE reads with MiXCR, one row per CDR3 protein. In the table there are around 70,000 distinct CDR3 sequences, around 5.2% of which are singletons. The sequenced sample was PBMCs. Source of these receptors: a woman aged 25 to 39 with multiple sclerosis. CDR3s include the opening cysteine and the closing phenylalanine or tryptophan. A D gene is named only where the DNA matches it firmly. The listing skips clone size in some rows; elsewhere it reads once, few, many or a size class.

CDR3 DNA	CDR3 protein	V gene	J gene	D gene	clone size
TGCGCCAGCAGCCAATTTTCGGGCCCCCCAAAGAACACCGGGGAGCTGTTTTTT	CASSQFSGPPKNTGELFF	TRBV4-1	TRBJ2-2	-	many
TGTGCCACCAGCAGGGACTTTTACGAGCAGTACTTC	CATSRDFYEQYF	TRBV15	TRBJ2-7	-	many
TGTGCCACCAGTGATTTTGGGTTAAATGAGCAGTTCTTC	CATSDFGLNEQFF	TRBV24-1	TRBJ2-1	-	-
TGTGCCAGTTCGCCCGGGACAGAAGAGACCCAGTACTTC	CASSPGTEETQYF	TRBV7-6	TRBJ2-5	TRBD1	many
TGCAGTGCTAGTATGGGGTCTGGAAAAACCATATATTTT	CSASMGSGKTIYF	TRBV20-1	TRBJ1-3	-	few
TGCGCCAGCAGCCTTCAGGGTTCCGAGCAGTACTTC	CASSLQGSEQYF	TRBV4-1	TRBJ2-7	-	many
TGCAGTGCTAGAGATATCAGGGGGAATGAAAAACTGTTTTTT	CSARDIRGNEKLFF	TRBV20-1	TRBJ1-4	TRBD1	many
TGTGCCAGCAGGCCAGGGGCGCATAGCAATCAGCCCCAGCATTTT	CASRPGAHSNQPQHF	TRBV12-3/TRBV12-4	TRBJ1-5	-	few
TGCGCCAGCAGCTTGAGCCCGAACAATCAGCCCCAGAATTTT	CASSLSPNNQPQNF	TRBV5-1	TRBJ1-5	-	many
TGTGCCTGGAGTGTGGAGGGGAACTATGGCTACACCTTC	CAWSVEGNYGYTF	TRBV30	TRBJ1-2	-	-
TGTGCCAGCAGCGGCGAGGCAGGTCGTAGAAACAATGAGCAGTTCTTC	CASSGEAGRRNNEQFF	TRBV9	TRBJ2-1	-	many
TGCGCCAGCAGAATCCATAGCGGGGACCCGCCCGGGGAGCTGTTTTTT	CASRIHSGDPPGELFF	TRBV5-1	TRBJ2-2	TRBD2	many
TGCAGCACGGAAAGGGGCGGTGAAGCTTTCTTT	CSTERGGEAFF	TRBV20-1	TRBJ1-1	-	few
TGTGCCACCAGCTCAGCTGCTGAAAAACTGTTTTTT	CATSSAAEKLFF	TRBV15	TRBJ1-4	-	few
TGTGCCAGCAAGACAGGGGCGGGGGGGAATCAGCCCCAGAATTTT	CASKTGAGGNQPQNF	TRBV2	TRBJ1-5	TRBD1	-
TGTGCCAGCAGCGAACTAGCGGCCTCCCCCTGGAGGTACAATGAGCAGTTCTTC	CASSELAASPWRYNEQFF	TRBV9	TRBJ2-1	TRBD2	few
TGCGCCAGCAGTAGGCGGGGACCCTACAATGAGCAGTTCTTC	CASSRRGPYNEQFF	TRBV5-1	TRBJ2-1	-	many
TGCGCCAGCAGCTTCATGCCCCGAGCACGCGGCGCGGGCACAGATACGCAGTATTTT	CASSFMPRARGAGTDTQYF	TRBV5-1	TRBJ2-3	-	many
TGCAGCGTTACTATGGACAGCTACACCTTC	CSVTMDSYTF	TRBV29-1	TRBJ1-2	-	many
TGTGCCAGCAGCTCGACGACTCTCCCAGATACGCAGTATTTT	CASSSTTLPDTQYF	TRBV5-6	TRBJ2-3	-	many
TGCAGTGCTAGAGATCCCCTAGGGGGGGCCGGGGACTATGGCTACACCTTC	CSARDPLGGAGDYGYTF	TRBV20-1	TRBJ1-2	-	-